What follows are 29 T cell receptor beta chains derived from one specimen sequenced in a study of blood T cells in healthy people across ages. A J-beta primer mix and a sample-barcoded 5' primer were used in a second PCR of roughly 6 to 12 cycles. TCRdb re-called the 5' RACE reads with MiXCR, one entry per CDR3 protein. The repertoire holds hundreds of thousands of distinct CDR3 sequences, 35% to 50% seen once, with 25% to 30% in the top ten. Sequenced: blood. These receptors were collected from a man older than 75 in good health.

The V call is TRBV5-1, the J call TRBJ1-1, with TRBD1 matching over 7 bases. The germline gives CDR1 SGHRS, CDR2 YFSETQ. V was clipped by 5 bases and J by 1 base; unmatched bases: 14. The CDR3 runs to 17 residues. CDR3: CASRLFPGQRRNTEAFF. CDR3 DNA sequence: TGCGCCAGCAGGCTCTTCCCGGGACAGAGAAGGAACACTGAAGCTTTCTTT. The full variable domain, completed using reference TRBV5-1 and TRBJ1-1, is KAGVTQTPRYLIKTRGQQVTLSCSPISGHRSVSWYQQTPGQGLQFLFEYFSETQRNKGNFPGRFSGRQFSNSRSEMNVSTLELGDSALYLCASRLFPGQRRNTEAFFGQGTRLTVV.

J is TRBJ2-7 and V is TRBV4-2; possible D gene TRBD2, 6 bases. The CDR3 loop spans 17 amino acids. Germline V gene sequence: CDR1 LGHNA, CDR2 YNFKEQ. Trimming took 3 bases from V and 2 from J, leaving 20 bases between them. CDR3 sequence reads: CASSQVKAGTGTYEQYF. The CDR3 region has the DNA TGTGCCAGCAGCCAGGTAAAAGCCGGGACTGGGACCTACGAGCAGTACTTC.

V usage is TRBV7-2 and J usage is TRBJ2-3; TRBD2 matches at 11 bases. The CDR3 spans 14 residues. The germline V gene has CDR1 SGHTA and CDR2 FQGNSA. J gave up 5 bases and V 5 bases, and 3 bases lay outside the gene matches. The chain's CDR3 is CASSRSGRVDTQYF. The CDR3 DNA follows: TGTGCCAGCAGCCGTAGCGGGAGGGTAGATACGCAGTATTTT.

Ten or more counts support this clonotype. The chain is built from TRBV29-1 and TRBJ2-1; 7 bases fit TRBD1. CDR1 SQVTM and CDR2 ANQGSEA come from the germline V gene. With 4 bases clipped from V and 8 bases from J, the junction kept 11 bases outside the gene matches. The CDR3 covers 14 residues. CDR3 nucleotides: TGCAGCGTTGGAAGACAGGGATCTTGGGATGAGCAGTTCTTC. Translated, it gives CSVGRQGSWDEQFF.

This clonotype was found a few times. The chain employs TRBV12-3 or TRBV12-4 and TRBJ2-3, with no clear D. This CDR3 is built from 15 residues. V dropped 4 bases and J dropped 2 bases, with 13 bases sitting between them. The CDR3: CASSSREVNTDTQYF. The CDR3 bases are TGTGCCAGCAGTTCTCGCGAAGTCAACACAGATACGCAGTATTTT.

V usage is TRBV4-3 and J usage is TRBJ2-5, with D maybe TRBD1 (6 bases). In germline, CDR1 is LGHNA, CDR2 YSLEER. Trimming stripped 4 bases from V and 11 bases from J, with 26 bases between. The CDR3 has 16 amino acids. The CDR3 protein is CASSPRSSGRGGKQYF. The CDR3 region has the DNA TGCGCCAGCAGCCCACGGAGCTCGGGCAGGGGTGGCAAGCAGTACTTC.

This clonotype came up many times. The chain links TRBV29-1 to TRBJ2-1; D possibly corresponds to TRBD2 (6 bases). CDR3 length: 12 amino acids. Germline V gene data show CDR1 as SQVTM and CDR2 as ANQGSEA. V lost 7 bases to trimming and J lost 13 bases, with 20 bases between them. CDR3 protein: CSGSRGNQGQFF. The CDR3 DNA reads TGCAGCGGTTCGCGCGGGAACCAGGGACAGTTCTTC.

In nucleotides, the CDR3 is TGTGCCAGCAGTCTTAGCGGGGGGGCCAATGAGCAGTTCTTC. Translating it yields CASSLSGGANEQFF. V and J are TRBV7-2 and TRBJ2-1, with TRBD2 matching over 11 bases. The trim removed 6 bases at V and 6 bases at J, leaving 4 bases unmatched. This CDR3 has 14 residues. Germline V gene sequence: CDR1 SGHTA, CDR2 FQGNSA.

Note on this clonotype: This may come from a read error, since a much larger clone is one base off. The chain has TRBV20-1 and TRBJ2-7, with D maybe TRBD2 (5 bases). Germline V CDR1 and CDR2: DFQATT, SNEGSKA (reference sequence). The CDR3 runs to 14 residues. CDR3 residues: CSASGGGPIYGQYF. The DNA of the CDR3 is TGCAGTGCTAGCGGAGGCGGCCCTATCTACGGGCAGTACTTC.

A few counts support this clonotype. This rearrangement joins TRBV7-2 to TRBJ2-1; D is possibly TRBD2 (6 bases). The germline gives CDR1 SGHTA, CDR2 FQGNSA. There are 15 residues in the CDR3. V lost 7 bases, J lost 3 bases, and 16 bases lay in between. CDR3 DNA: TGTGCCAGCACCCGGACGGGAGTGAGCTACAATGAGCAGTTCTTC. Its protein product is CASTRTGVSYNEQFF. The full variable domain, in which reference TRBV7-2 and TRBJ2-1 provide the parts outside the CDR3, is GAGVSQSPSNKVTEKGKDVELRCDPISGHTALYWYRQSLGQGLEFLIYFQGNSAPDKSGLPSDRFSAERTGGSVSTLTIQRTQQEDSAVYLCASTRTGVSYNEQFFGPGTRLTVL.

This clonotype has more than one count but fewer than ten. This sequence joins TRBV7-2 and TRBJ2-3, with D unclear. Germline V gene data show CDR1 as SGHTA and CDR2 as FQGNSA. The length of the CDR3 is 11 residues. Deletions cut 7 bases from V and 7 bases from J, with 9 bases between. Here the CDR3 reads CASTTSYTQYF. DNA of the CDR3: TGTGCCAGCACCACCTCGTATACGCAGTATTTT.

The rearrangement uses TRBV6-6 and TRBJ1-4; 7 bases map to TRBD1. The germline CDR1 and CDR2 sequences are MNHNY and SVGAGI (reference sequence). The CDR3 contains 16 residues. V shed 5 bases, J shed 6 bases, and the junction held 12 bases outside the gene matches. CDR3 DNA sequence: TGTGCCAGCAGTGGCCACAGGGGAGGGGGAGATGAAAAACTGTTTTTT. This gives the protein CASSGHRGGGDEKLFF.

A few counts support this clonotype. The chain carries TRBV14 and TRBJ2-1; 13 nucleotides line up with TRBD2. Germline V gene sequence: CDR1 SGHDN, CDR2 FVKESK. Trimming cost V 2 bases and J 7 bases; bases outside gene matches: 8. The CDR3 has 17 amino acids. The chain's CDR3 is CASSQLTSGRAPNEQFF. CDR3 sequence (DNA): TGTGCCAGCAGCCAACTCACTAGCGGGAGGGCCCCAAATGAGCAGTTCTTC.

The table lists this clonotype with many counts. The V gene is TRBV7-2, the J gene TRBJ2-5, with D possibly being TRBD2 (7 bases). CDR1 is SGHTA and CDR2 is FQGNSA in the germline V gene. The ends were cut back, 5 bases at V and 1 base at J, with 8 bases in the middle. This CDR3 is built from 13 residues. DNA of the CDR3: TGTGCCAGCAGCGGGGGGGCCCAAGAGACCCAGTACTTC. The encoded protein is CASSGGAQETQYF.

This chain's CDR3 is CAGQGAGEKLFF. The CDR3 DNA is TGTGCCGGACAGGGGGCAGGGGAAAAACTGTTTTTT. J is TRBJ1-4 and V is TRBV2; TRBD1 matches 11 bases. The CDR3 consists of 12 residues. Germline-derived CDR1 and CDR2 are SNHLY and FYNNEI. V gave up 11 bases and J gave up 8 bases; unmatched junction bases: 4.

The chain combines TRBV6-5 with TRBJ2-1; D may be TRBD1 (6 bases). The CDR3 consists of 12 residues. V was clipped by 6 bases and J by 14 bases, with 17 bases between them. Germline CDR1 is MNHEY and CDR2 is SVGAGI. The CDR3 DNA reads as TGTGCCAGCAGCAACAACAGGGTAGTGGAGTTCTTC. This encodes CASSNNRVVEFF.

Only a few counts were recorded for this clonotype. The V gene is TRBV6-2 or TRBV6-3, the J gene TRBJ2-7; 11 bases match TRBD2. In germline, CDR1 is MNHEY, CDR2 SVGEGT. V gave up 7 bases and J gave up 6 bases; unmatched junction bases: 8. This CDR3 region has 14 residues. The CDR3 loop reads CASNDSGGAGEQYF. In nucleotides, the CDR3 is TGTGCCAGCAACGATAGCGGGGGGGCAGGCGAGCAGTACTTC.

This chain uses TRBV10-3 with TRBJ2-5; 11 bases are a match to TRBD1. Germline V gene sequence: CDR1 ENHRY, CDR2 SYGVKD. V lost 4 bases to trimming and J lost 2 bases; unmatched junction nucleotides: 3. The CDR3 is 15 residues long. Written as DNA, the CDR3 is TGTGCCATCAGTGGGGGACAGGGGGGGCAAGAGACCCAGTACTTC. This codes for CAISGGQGGQETQYF.

This clonotype was seen only a few times. CDR3 nucleotide sequence: TGTGCCAGCAGCCTTTGGGGGGGTAAAAACATTCAGTACTTC. It encodes CASSLWGGKNIQYF. The J gene is TRBJ2-4, the V gene TRBV7-2; 7 nucleotides align to TRBD2. The germline V gene encodes CDR1 SGHTA and CDR2 FQGNSA. The ends lost 5 bases at V and 4 bases at J; junction bases unmatched: 5. This CDR3 comprises 14 residues.

This clonotype appeared a few times. The CDR3 sequence is CSAPTLHGNGRDTQYF. The CDR3, as DNA: TGCAGTGCGCCCACTCTCCACGGGAACGGTAGAGATACGCAGTATTTT. The rearrangement joins TRBV20-1 to TRBJ2-3, with D possibly TRBD2 on 5 matching bases. The ends were cut back, 6 bases at V and 5 bases at J, with 24 bases in the middle. The CDR3 extends over 16 amino acids. Germline assignment: CDR1 DFQATT and CDR2 SNEGSKA (reference sequence).

The gene calls are TRBV15 and TRBJ2-1; D is perhaps TRBD2 (5 bases). CDR1 LNHNV and CDR2 YYDKDF come from the germline V gene (reference sequence). The CDR3 spans 15 residues. V was pared by 1 base and J by 6 bases, with 13 bases between. The CDR3 coding sequence is TGTGCCACCAGCAGAGCTGGGAGATCTCTCAATGAGCAGTTCTTC. It specifies CATSRAGRSLNEQFF.

The CDR3 region is CASSPARQGRTEAFF. For the CDR3, the DNA is TGTGCCAGCAGCCCGGCGAGACAGGGTCGAACTGAAGCTTTCTTT. The chain links TRBV6-2 or TRBV6-3 to TRBJ1-1, with 7 positions matching TRBD1. CDR3 length: 15 residues. The junction had 12 bases not matched to a gene; V was cut back by 6 bases and J by 5 bases. Germline CDR1 reads MNHEY; CDR2 reads SVGEGT.

This clonotype was seen a few times. The chain combines TRBV30 with TRBJ2-1; 8 bases line up with TRBD1. Matching the DNA end better, TRBJ2-7 makes the J call doubtful. CDR1 GTSNPN and CDR2 SVGIG come from the germline V gene (reference sequence). The CDR3 spans 13 residues. The CDR3 DNA is TGTGCCTGGAGTCGGGACAGGTACAATGAGCAGTACTTC. As protein: CAWSRDRYNEQYF.

The chain combines TRBV7-9 with TRBJ2-3, with TRBD2 matching over 7 bases. V lost 2 bases to trimming and J lost 6 bases; unmatched junction nucleotides: 5. Per germline, CDR1 SEHNR and CDR2 FQNEAQ (reference sequence). The CDR3 loop spans 14 amino acids. The CDR3 sequence: CASSLSGMPDTQYF. The CDR3 DNA reads as TGTGCCAGCAGCTTAAGCGGGATGCCGGATACGCAGTATTTT.

The gene calls are TRBV29-1 and TRBJ1-1; D is ambiguous. The CDR3 consists of 12 residues. V lost 4 bases, J lost 4 bases, and 10 bases lay in between. Germline values: CDR1 SQVTM, CDR2 ANQGSEA. The DNA for the CDR3 is TGCAGCGTTGCCTCCTCGTCCACTGAAGCTTTCTTT. The encoded protein is CSVASSSTEAFF. The entire variable domain, with the rest obtained from reference TRBV29-1 and TRBJ1-1, is as follows: SAVISQKPSRDICQRGTSLTIQCQVDSQVTMMFWYRQQPGQSLTLIATANQGSEATYESGFVIDKFPISRPNLTFSTLTVSNMSPEDSSIYLCSVASSSTEAFFGQGTRLTVV.

The J gene is TRBJ2-3, the V gene TRBV5-1, with 7 nucleotides matching TRBD2. The CDR3 contains 19 residues. The germline CDR1 and CDR2 sequences are SGHRS and YFSETQ. Trimming cost V 1 base and J 1 base; bases outside gene matches: 15. The CDR3 DNA sequence: TGCGCCAGCAGCTTGACCGGACTCGGCGGGAGTGGTCGCACAGATACGCAGTATTTT. Translating gives CASSLTGLGGSGRTDTQYF.

This clonotype was found a few times. The CDR3 reads CSAGRRAGGDGIQYF. In nucleotides, the CDR3 is TGCAGTGCTGGGCGACGTGCGGGGGGCGACGGCATTCAGTACTTC. The chain carries TRBV20-1 and TRBJ2-4, with 8 bases that match TRBD2. V was clipped by 5 bases and J by 9 bases; unmatched bases: 15. The CDR3 length is 15 residues. Germline CDR1 DFQATT, CDR2 SNEGSKA (reference sequence).

The gene calls are TRBV7-2 and TRBJ2-5, with 9 bases fitting TRBD1. CDR1 and CDR2 from the germline V gene are SGHTA and FQGNSA. This CDR3 spans 15 amino acids. V was clipped by 6 bases and J by 11 bases; unmatched bases: 16. CDR3: CASRLPGQGYNEQYF. The CDR3 DNA is TGTGCCAGCAGACTTCCGGGACAGGGATACAATGAGCAGTACTTC.

In its sample, this clonotype was seen a few times. V is TRBV20-1 and J is TRBJ1-2; TRBD1 aligns across 8 bases. The V gene's germline CDR1 is DFQATT and CDR2 SNEGSKA (reference sequence). J gave up 6 bases and V 8 bases, and 8 bases lay outside the gene matches. CDR3 length: 12 amino acids. The CDR3 loop is CSLGRGRDGYTF. CDR3 in DNA: TGCAGTTTGGGCAGGGGGCGGGATGGCTACACCTTC.